The clone carrying this TCR delta chain ranks as large (0.1 to 1%). Different DNA sequences within this sample yield the same CDR3. These data are taken from a study of gamma-delta T cells after stem cell transplantation. TCRdb called clones from the RT-PCR reads again using CATT. The sample lists 900 to 1,300 delta-chain clones; around 3% were seen once. V gave up 0 bases and J gave up 0 bases, with 22 bases separating them. Germline CDR1 GEAIGNYY, CDR2 EKD. This CDR3 contains 19 residues. This sequence originates from a human donor. It is not recorded whose cells these are; they may come from a transplant donor. The sequenced sample consisted of gamma-delta T cells. This chain joins TRDV2 and TRDJ1, with D maybe TRDD3 (5 bases). The CDR3 DNA follows: TGTGCCTGTGACACCCTTGCCTTACGTGGGGACCCCTACACCGATAAACTCATCTTT. It specifies CACDTLALRGDPYTDKLIF.